The 23 T cell receptor beta chains below all came from one sample that was sequenced in a study of CD8+ T cells in alopecia areata (dated by TCRdb to the late 2010s). Library preparation used the immunoSEQ multiplex PCR assay. RNA was extracted from all samples and reverse transcribed into cDNA, which served as template for TCR sequencing. TCRdb's version of the immuneACCESS table is confined to in-frame rearrangements and falls short of the full clone set. An unresolved V gene accounts for under half of the shortfall where checked; the remainder is of unknown origin. The sample records roughly 250,000 clones, 67% of which are singletons. Jointly, the top ten make up more than 0.95% of the sample. In the paper's terms, the time point label means: baseline before oral tofacitinib. Here the sequenced sample was CD4+ T cells sorted from blood, taken at week 0. The receptors were sampled from a human donor with alopecia areata.

V and J are TRBV19 and TRBJ1-2; D might be TRBD1 (6 bases). The V end was cut by 7 bases, the J end by 3 bases, with 9 bases between. The germline V gene encodes CDR1 LNHDA and CDR2 SQIVND (reference sequence). The CDR3 is made up of 12 amino acids. This CDR3 is CASMDRDYGYTF. The DNA for the CDR3 is TGTGCCAGTATGGACAGAGACTATGGCTACACCTTC. Full variable domain (remainder filled in from reference TRBV19 and TRBJ1-2): DGGITQSPKYLFRKEGQNVTLSCEQNLNHDAMYWYRQDPGQGLRLIYYSQIVNDFQKGDIAEGYSVSREKKESFPLTVTSAQKNPTAFYLCASMDRDYGYTFGSGTRLTVV.

The J gene is TRBJ1-6, the V gene TRBV18; 7 bases are a match to TRBD1. Trimming cost V 6 bases and J 5 bases; bases outside gene matches: 4. CDR1 is KGHSH, CDR2 LQKENI, per germline. The CDR3 has 14 residues. This CDR3 reads CASSPTGDNSPLHF. The CDR3 DNA reads TGTGCCAGCTCCCCAACAGGGGATAATTCACCCCTCCACTTT.

This clone was observed a handful of times. V and J are TRBV19 and TRBJ2-2; 7 nucleotides match TRBD1. The CDR3 covers 15 residues. Germline V gene sequence: CDR1 LNHDA, CDR2 SQIVND (reference sequence). The J segment lost 7 bases and the V segment lost 3 bases, leaving 8 bases of the junction unmatched. CDR3 amino acids: CASSIAIQGLGELFF. Written as DNA, the CDR3 is TGTGCCAGTAGTATCGCGATACAGGGGCTCGGGGAGCTGTTTTTT.

The chain has TRBV13 and TRBJ1-6; a weak D match, TRBD1 (5 bases). V lost 7 bases to trimming and J lost 17 bases, with 21 bases between them. The CDR3 runs 13 residues. Germline V gene lookup returns CDR1 PRHDT and CDR2 FYEKMQ (reference sequence). In nucleotides, the CDR3 is TGTGCCAGCACCCTAGCAGGGCTACCAGGGTTCCACTTT. Its translation is CASTLAGLPGFHF.

This chain connects TRBV29-1 to TRBJ2-2, with 9 bases that match TRBD1. CDR1 and CDR2 from the germline V gene are SQVTM and ANQGSEA. This CDR3 region has 16 residues. The V gene end was trimmed by 5 bases and the J gene end by 5 bases; junction bases not matched to a gene: 12. The CDR3 protein is CSVRAGDRASTGELFF. The CDR3, as DNA: TGCAGCGTTCGGGCCGGGGACAGGGCTTCAACCGGGGAGCTGTTTTTT.

Only a few counts were recorded for this clone. This sequence joins TRBV29-1 and TRBJ2-5; D unresolved. The V end was cut by 3 bases, the J end by 2 bases, with 13 bases between. Germline V gene data show CDR1 as SQVTM and CDR2 as ANQGSEA. The CDR3 contains 14 residues. The CDR3 nucleotides are TGCAGCGTTGAGATGGCAGTTACACAAGAGACCCAGTACTTC. Protein sequence: CSVEMAVTQETQYF.

This clone was detected only a few times. The gene calls are TRBV5-1 and TRBJ1-1; D uncertain. Germline V lookup: CDR1 SGHRS, CDR2 YFSETQ. There are 14 residues in the CDR3. V dropped 4 bases and J dropped 7 bases, with 17 bases sitting between them. In DNA form, the CDR3 reads TGCGCCAGCAGCCCACTAGGGAGGGTTTATGAAGCTTTCTTT. This translates into CASSPLGRVYEAFF.

CDR3 coding DNA: TGTGCCAGCAGCTTCGGAGGGGCAGCGAACACTGAAGCTTTCTTT. Translation gives CASSFGGAANTEAFF. The J gene is TRBJ1-1, the V gene TRBV5-6, with D possibly TRBD1 on 5 matching bases. The CDR3 consists of 15 residues. Per the germline V gene, CDR1 is SGHDT and CDR2 is YYEEEE. V lost 2 bases, J lost 1 base, and 12 bases lay in between.

The chain carries TRBV9 and TRBJ2-3, with unresolved D. CDR1 and CDR2 (germline): SGDLS, YYNGEE. Deletions cut 2 bases from V and 1 base from J, with 11 bases between. There are 15 residues in the CDR3. The CDR3 nucleotides are TGTGCCAGCAGCGTCACCGGCTGGGGCACAGATACGCAGTATTTT. This encodes CASSVTGWGTDTQYF. Full variable domain (outside the CDR3, taken from reference TRBV9 and TRBJ2-3): DSGVTQTPKHLITATGQRVTLRCSPRSGDLSVYWYQQSLDQGLQFLIQYYNGEERAKGNILERFSAQQFPDLHSELNLSSLELGDSALYFCASSVTGWGTDTQYFGPGTRLTVL.

The V and J genes are TRBV25-1 and TRBJ1-2; D gene ambiguous. V was trimmed by 2 bases and J by 8 bases, leaving 6 bases between them. Germline lookup yields CDR1 MGHDK and CDR2 SYGVNS. CDR3 length: 11 amino acids. CDR3 nucleotides: TGTGCCAGCAGTGAAGTGGAGGGCTACACCTTC. It codes for CASSEVEGYTF.

The rearrangement uses TRBV4-3 and TRBJ2-5; maybe TRBD2 (6 bases). Germline V gene data show CDR1 as LGHNA and CDR2 as YSLEER. CDR3 length: 15 amino acids. Trimming took 5 bases from V and 4 from J, leaving 17 bases between them. Here the CDR3 reads CASSTHKGLGETQYF. In DNA, the CDR3 is TGCGCCAGCAGCACCCACAAGGGACTGGGAGAGACCCAGTACTTC.

This chain uses TRBV14 with TRBJ1-2; no definite D call. Germline V lookup: CDR1 SGHDN, CDR2 FVKESK. Trimming removed 0 bases at V and 8 bases at J, with 16 bases between. The CDR3 has 15 residues. CDR3 DNA: TGTGCCAGCAGCCAAGATCAGTCGTATCCCCAGGGCTACACCTTC. Translated: CASSQDQSYPQGYTF.

V and J are TRBV5-1 and TRBJ2-1; TRBD2 matches 10 bases. The CDR3 length is 16 residues. V trimming: 4 bases; J trimming: 6 bases; junction bases outside the gene matches: 10. Germline V gene sequence: CDR1 SGHRS, CDR2 YFSETQ. The chain's CDR3 is CASSLLLAGAGNEQFF. The CDR3 DNA reads as TGCGCCAGCAGCCTACTCCTAGCGGGGGCTGGCAATGAGCAGTTCTTC.

This clone was recorded a few times. The chain is built from TRBV30 and TRBJ1-1, with D unresolved. Germline V gives CDR1 GTSNPN, CDR2 SVGIG (reference sequence). This CDR3 has 12 amino acids. V was clipped by 3 bases and J by 8 bases, with 13 bases between them. The CDR3 sequence: CAWRGEQREAFF. CDR3 sequence (DNA): TGTGCCTGGAGAGGAGAACAACGAGAAGCTTTCTTT.

This clone was detected a few times. The chain couples TRBV7-3 to TRBJ2-3, with D perhaps matching TRBD2 (6 bases). Germline V lookup: CDR1 SGHTA, CDR2 FQGTGA. V shed 0 bases and J shed 6 bases, with 10 bases lying between them. This CDR3 spans 14 amino acids. CDR3 nucleotides: TGTGCCAGCAGCTTAACGGAGGGAAAGGATACGCAGTATTTT. This gives the protein CASSLTEGKDTQYF. The full variable domain, in which reference TRBV7-3 and TRBJ2-3 provide the parts outside the CDR3, is GAGVSQTPSNKVTEKGKYVELRCDPISGHTALYWYRQSLGQGPEFLIYFQGTGAADDSGLPNDRFFAVRPEGSVSTLKIQRTERGDSAVYLCASSLTEGKDTQYFGPGTRLTVL.

This chain joins TRBV20-1 and TRBJ2-7; no reliable D call. V was shortened by 4 bases and J by 2 bases, with 6 bases between the two germline ends. CDR1 DFQATT and CDR2 SNEGSKA come from the germline V gene (reference sequence). This CDR3 has 11 residues. The CDR3 spells CSAIGTYEQYF. As DNA, the CDR3 is TGCAGTGCTATCGGCACCTACGAGCAGTACTTC.

CDR3 loop: CSVVEQGNQPQHF. The CDR3 DNA is TGCAGCGTTGTTGAACAGGGCAATCAGCCCCAGCATTTT. The chain links TRBV29-1 to TRBJ1-5, with a weak D call TRBD1 (5 bases). CDR3 length: 13 residues. The germline CDR1 and CDR2 sequences are SQVTM and ANQGSEA. The germline V and J ends were trimmed by 4 bases and 2 bases, with 9 bases remaining between them.

The chain joins TRBV30 to TRBJ1-5; D gene ambiguous. The V end lost 1 base, the J end lost 4 bases, and 8 bases lay between the germline ends. This CDR3 comprises 13 residues. The V gene's germline CDR1 is GTSNPN and CDR2 SVGIG (reference sequence). The CDR3 sequence is CAWSAYGNQPQHF. Here the CDR3 DNA reads TGTGCCTGGAGTGCCTACGGTAATCAGCCCCAGCATTTT. Filled out from reference TRBV30 and TRBJ1-5, the complete variable domain reads SQTIHQWPATLVQPVGSPLSLECTVEGTSNPNLYWYRQAAGRGLQLLFYSVGIGQISSEVPQNLSASRPQDRQFILSSKKLLLSDSGFYLCAWSAYGNQPQHFGDGTRLSIL.

The V and J genes are TRBV29-1 and TRBJ2-5; the D is unclear. The germline V and J ends were trimmed by 8 bases and 5 bases, with 18 bases remaining between them. This CDR3 is 13 amino acids long. Germline V gene sequence: CDR1 SQVTM, CDR2 ANQGSEA. Here the CDR3 reads CSFRLDLSETQYF. The CDR3 DNA reads TGCAGCTTTCGCCTGGACCTCAGTGAGACCCAGTACTTC. Drawing the rest from reference TRBV29-1 and TRBJ2-5, the complete variable domain is SAVISQKPSRDICQRGTSLTIQCQVDSQVTMMFWYRQQPGQSLTLIATANQGSEATYESGFVIDKFPISRPNLTFSTLTVSNMSPEDSSIYLCSFRLDLSETQYFGPGTRLLVL.

The V and J genes are TRBV25-1 and TRBJ1-1; weak D call: TRBD1 (5 bases). This CDR3 is built from 13 residues. V was clipped by 2 bases and J by 8 bases, with 12 bases between them. CDR1 is MGHDK and CDR2 is SYGVNS in the germline V gene. The CDR3 region is CASSEKVGAEAFF. For the CDR3, the DNA is TGTGCCAGCAGTGAAAAAGTTGGGGCGGAAGCTTTCTTT.

V and J are TRBV7-2 and TRBJ2-3; maybe TRBD2 (7 bases). CDR1 SGHTA and CDR2 FQGNSA come from the germline V gene. The CDR3 extends over 15 amino acids. Trimming left V 7 bases short and J 4 bases short, with 18 bases between. The CDR3 loop reads CASTTSGGLADTQYF. In DNA form, the CDR3 reads TGTGCCAGCACCACTTCGGGGGGCTTGGCAGATACGCAGTATTTT.

The chain links TRBV6-5 to TRBJ2-7; no definite D call. Germline values: CDR1 MNHEY, CDR2 SVGAGI. V was trimmed by 0 bases and J by 2 bases, leaving 11 bases between them. The CDR3 loop spans 15 amino acids. The CDR3: CASSYSNGVPYEQYF. The CDR3, as DNA: TGTGCCAGCAGTTACTCGAACGGAGTTCCCTACGAGCAGTACTTC.

V gene TRBV27 combines with J gene TRBJ1-6, with TRBD1 identical over 9 bases. Trimming took 7 bases from V and 10 from J; bases not matched to a gene: 11. The CDR3 consists of 15 residues. CDR1 and CDR2 (germline): MNHEY, SMNVEV (reference sequence). CDR3 DNA: TGTGCCAGCACCTTCTTGGACAGGGGAGTATCACCCCTCCACTTT. This translates into CASTFLDRGVSPLHF.